This TCR beta chain was recorded in a study of T-cell reconstitution after alpha-beta-depleted transplantation in children. This clonotype was counted many times. Unmatched junction bases numbered 2, after V lost 5 bases and J lost 5 bases. Germline V gene sequence: CDR1 SGHTA, CDR2 FQGNSA. This CDR3 spans 13 amino acids. The library targeted TCRbeta and was prepared with unique molecular identifiers. TCRdb processed the PCR reads anew with MiXCR; each CDR3 protein has one entry. The table records around 93,000 distinct CDR3 sequences, roughly 8% of them present only once. The V gene is TRBV7-2, the J gene TRBJ2-2, with 7 nucleotides matching TRBD2. This clonotype was obtained from a human donor who donated a stem cell graft to a child with congenital amegakaryocytic thrombocytopenia. The sequencing used PBMCs from the stem cell graft donor, collected from the stem cell graft. CDR3 nucleotides: TGTGCCAGCAGCAGACTAGCTACCGGGGAGCTGTTTTTT. This codes for CASSRLATGELFF.